Each of the 5 T cell receptor beta chains below was sequenced from the same sample in a study of T cell responses to AZD1222 COVID-19 vaccine. The protocol was immunoSEQ multiplex PCR, while the TCRdb copy is restricted to in-frame clones and leaves out a portion. The sample carries some 150,000 clones, 85% to 95% recorded once. This sample comprised peripheral blood, obtained on day 0 of MenACWY control vaccination. The origin of the receptors is an adult in good health.

Regarding this clone: Other nucleotide sequences in the sample specify the same CDR3. This chain uses TRBV28 with TRBJ1-2; 7 bases are a match to TRBD1. From germline, CDR1 is MDHEN and CDR2 SYDVKM. The CDR3 spans 12 residues. With V trimmed by 5 bases and J by 5 bases, 2 bases remained unmatched. CDR3 coding DNA: TGTGCCAGCAGTCCGACAGGGTATGGCTACACCTTC. Translation: CASSPTGYGYTF.

The chain recombines TRBV27 with TRBJ2-1, with 11 bases lining up with TRBD2. CDR1 and CDR2 (germline): MNHEY, SMNVEV (reference sequence). This CDR3 comprises 14 residues. V was pared by 4 bases and J by 7 bases, with 3 bases of the junction left unmatched. The CDR3 region has the DNA TGTGCCAGCAGTTGGCTAGCGGGAGGAAATGAGCAGTTCTTC. Residues: CASSWLAGGNEQFF.

The chain combines TRBV15 with TRBJ2-1, with D uncertain. Per germline, CDR1 LNHNV and CDR2 YYDKDF (reference sequence). The V gene lost 3 bases and the J gene lost 4 bases, with 4 bases spanning the gap. The CDR3 is 12 amino acids. CDR3 region: CATSSLYNEQFF. The CDR3 DNA follows: TGTGCCACCAGCAGCCTATACAATGAGCAGTTCTTC.

This chain links TRBV29-1 with TRBJ2-1; D gene uncertain. The length of the CDR3 is 15 residues. Looked up from germline, CDR1 is SQVTM and CDR2 is ANQGSEA. V was shortened by 0 bases and J by 2 bases, with 11 bases between the two germline ends. CDR3 residues: CSVEDRRNAYNEQFF. The CDR3 DNA follows: TGCAGCGTTGAAGATCGCAGAAACGCCTACAATGAGCAGTTCTTC.

The chain couples TRBV9 to TRBJ1-1; D is undetermined. Trimming shortened V by 4 bases and J by 0 bases, and 13 bases separated the two germline ends. Germline CDR1 reads SGDLS; CDR2 reads YYNGEE. The CDR3 extends over 15 amino acids. DNA of the CDR3: TGTGCCAGCAGCCCCGGGAGGCGGGTGAACACTGAAGCTTTCTTT. This encodes CASSPGRRVNTEAFF.